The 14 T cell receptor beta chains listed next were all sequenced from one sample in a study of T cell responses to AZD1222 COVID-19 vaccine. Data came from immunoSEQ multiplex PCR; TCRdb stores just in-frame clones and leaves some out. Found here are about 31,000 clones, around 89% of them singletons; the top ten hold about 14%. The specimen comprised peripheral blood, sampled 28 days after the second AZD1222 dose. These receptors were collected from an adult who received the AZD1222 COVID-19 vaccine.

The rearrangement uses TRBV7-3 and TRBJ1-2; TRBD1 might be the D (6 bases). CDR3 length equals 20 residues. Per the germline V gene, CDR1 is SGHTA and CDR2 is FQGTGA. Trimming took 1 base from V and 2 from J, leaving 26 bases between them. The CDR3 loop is CASSLRSDEVVGGLNYGYTF. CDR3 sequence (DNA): TGTGCCAGCAGCTTAAGATCGGACGAGGTCGTGGGGGGCTTGAACTATGGCTACACCTTC.

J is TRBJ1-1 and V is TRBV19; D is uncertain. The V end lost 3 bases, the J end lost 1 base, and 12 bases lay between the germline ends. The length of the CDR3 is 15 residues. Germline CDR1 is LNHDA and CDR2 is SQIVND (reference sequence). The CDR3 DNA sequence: TGTGCCAGTAGTATTTCGCTGGTAGGGAACACTGAAGCTTTCTTT. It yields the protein CASSISLVGNTEAFF.

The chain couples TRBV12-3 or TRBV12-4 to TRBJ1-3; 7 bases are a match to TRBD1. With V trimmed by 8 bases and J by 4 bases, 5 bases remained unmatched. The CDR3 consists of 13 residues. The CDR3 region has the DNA TGTGCCAGCGACAGGGAGGCAGGAAACACCATATATTTT. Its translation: CASDREAGNTIYF.

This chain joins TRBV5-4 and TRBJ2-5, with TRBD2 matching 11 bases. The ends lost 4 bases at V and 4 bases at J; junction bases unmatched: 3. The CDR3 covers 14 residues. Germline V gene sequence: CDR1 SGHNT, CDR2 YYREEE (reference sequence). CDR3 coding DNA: TGTGCCAGCAGCAGCGGGACTAGCGGAGAGACCCAGTACTTC. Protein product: CASSSGTSGETQYF.

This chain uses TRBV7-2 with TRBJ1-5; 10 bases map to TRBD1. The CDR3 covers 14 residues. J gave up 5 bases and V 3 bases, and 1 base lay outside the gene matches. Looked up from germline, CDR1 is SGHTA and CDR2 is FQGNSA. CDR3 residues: CASSLDRGYQPQHF. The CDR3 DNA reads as TGTGCCAGCAGCTTGGACAGGGGGTATCAGCCCCAGCATTTT.

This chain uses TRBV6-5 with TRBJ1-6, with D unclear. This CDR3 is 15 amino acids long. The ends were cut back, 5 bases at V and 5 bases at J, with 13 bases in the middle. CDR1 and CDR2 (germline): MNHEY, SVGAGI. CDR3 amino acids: CASSREGRNNSPLHF. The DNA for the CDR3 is TGTGCCAGCAGTCGAGAGGGTCGGAATAATTCACCCCTCCACTTT.

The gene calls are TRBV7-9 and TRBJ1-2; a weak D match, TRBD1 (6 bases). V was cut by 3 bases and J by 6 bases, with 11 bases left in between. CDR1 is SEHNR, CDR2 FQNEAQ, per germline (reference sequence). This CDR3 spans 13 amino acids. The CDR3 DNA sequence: TGTGCCAGCAGCTTTTCCGGACAGCATGGCTACACCTTC. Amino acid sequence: CASSFSGQHGYTF. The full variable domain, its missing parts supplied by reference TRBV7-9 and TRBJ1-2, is DTGVSQNPRHKITKRGQNVTFRCDPISEHNRLYWYRQTLGQGPEFLTYFQNEAQLEKSRLLSDRFSAERPKGSFSTLEIQRTEQGDSAMYLCASSFSGQHGYTFGSGTRLTVV.

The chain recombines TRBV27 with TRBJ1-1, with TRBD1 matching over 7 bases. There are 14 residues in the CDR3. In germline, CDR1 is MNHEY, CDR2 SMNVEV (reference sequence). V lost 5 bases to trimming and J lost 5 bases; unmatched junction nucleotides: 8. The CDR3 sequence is CASSQRQGLTEAFF. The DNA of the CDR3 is TGTGCCAGCAGTCAACGACAGGGTTTGACTGAAGCTTTCTTT.

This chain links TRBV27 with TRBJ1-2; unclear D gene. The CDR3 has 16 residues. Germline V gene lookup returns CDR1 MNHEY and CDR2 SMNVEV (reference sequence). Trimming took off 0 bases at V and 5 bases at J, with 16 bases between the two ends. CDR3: CASSLSAGYTLYGYTF. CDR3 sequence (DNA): TGTGCCAGCAGTTTATCTGCAGGCTATACCCTATATGGCTACACCTTC.

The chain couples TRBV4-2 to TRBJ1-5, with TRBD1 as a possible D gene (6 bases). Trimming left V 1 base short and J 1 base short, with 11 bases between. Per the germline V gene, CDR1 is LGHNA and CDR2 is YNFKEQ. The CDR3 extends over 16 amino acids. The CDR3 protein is CASSQATGMSNQPQHF. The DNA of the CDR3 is TGTGCCAGCAGCCAAGCCACAGGGATGAGCAATCAGCCCCAGCATTTT.

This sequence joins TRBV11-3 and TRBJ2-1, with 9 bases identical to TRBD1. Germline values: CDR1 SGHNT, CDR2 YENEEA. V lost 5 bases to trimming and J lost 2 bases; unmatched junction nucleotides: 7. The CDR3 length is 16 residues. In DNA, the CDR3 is TGTGCCAGCAGCCCGGACCGGGACAGGGCCTACAATGAGCAGTTCTTC. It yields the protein CASSPDRDRAYNEQFF.

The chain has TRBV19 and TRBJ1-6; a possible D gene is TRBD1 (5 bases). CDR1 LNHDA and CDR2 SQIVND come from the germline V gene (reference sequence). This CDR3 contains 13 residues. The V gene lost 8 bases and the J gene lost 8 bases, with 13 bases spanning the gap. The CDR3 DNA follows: TGTGCCAGTTGGGGCAGGGTCGATTCACCCCTCCACTTT. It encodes CASWGRVDSPLHF.

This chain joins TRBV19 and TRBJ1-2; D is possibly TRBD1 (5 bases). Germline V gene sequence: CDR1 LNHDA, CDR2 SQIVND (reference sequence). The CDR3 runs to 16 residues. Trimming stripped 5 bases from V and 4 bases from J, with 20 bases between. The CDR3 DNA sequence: TGTGCCAGTAGTCCGCCCTCCGGGGCAGGGAGCTATGGCTACACCTTC. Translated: CASSPPSGAGSYGYTF.

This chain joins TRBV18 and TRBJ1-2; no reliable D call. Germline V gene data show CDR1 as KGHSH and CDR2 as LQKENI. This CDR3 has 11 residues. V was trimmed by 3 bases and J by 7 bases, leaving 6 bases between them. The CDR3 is CASSPNGGYTF. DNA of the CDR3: TGTGCCAGCTCACCTAACGGTGGCTACACCTTC.